This T cell receptor beta chain derives from a study of blood T cells in healthy people across ages. Overall study results and limits: Percentage of naive T cells showed a strong correlation with TCR beta diversity. Roughly linear age-related decline in beta diversity appeared, significant by age 40.

No fewer than 5 micrograms of total RNA were isolated from every sample. The CDR3 covers 15 residues. Looked up from germline, CDR1 is SGHAT and CDR2 is FQNNGV. As for this clonotype: The antigen is unknown. The germline gene is not matched at one end of the junction; a read error may be the cause.

Combining a sample-barcoded 5' primer with a J-beta primer mix, a second PCR ran for 7 to 11 cycles. Every sample returned 2.5 million or more CDR3-containing paired-end reads. In TCRdb, the 5' RACE reads were re-called with MiXCR into one record per CDR3 protein. Of 730,000 or so distinct CDR3 sequences listed, around 41% are singletons. The receptor comes from a man aged 80 or over in good health. Sequenced sample: blood. The chain carries TRBV11-2 and TRBJ2-5; D may be TRBD1 (6 bases). The CDR3 sequence: CASGLDRRDKETQYF. The DNA of the CDR3 is TGTGCCAGCGGCTTAGATCGCAGGGACAAAGAGACCCAGTACTTC.